These 13 T cell receptor beta chains originate from one sample sequenced in a study of shared clonotypes between healthy human individuals. Positively selected for CCR7, the CD45RO-negative cells used as naive CD8 cells excluded terminally differentiated effector memory CD45RA+ cells. Method: immunoSEQ multiplex PCR; TCRdb's copy keeps in-frame clones and lacks some. The data contain roughly 650,000 clones, 95% to 97% of them singletons. Sequencing used naive CD8+ T cells sorted from blood. These receptors originate from a young woman in good health.

The chain carries TRBV2 and TRBJ1-2; 8 bases agree with TRBD1. The J segment lost 2 bases and the V segment lost 3 bases, leaving 5 bases of the junction unmatched. The CDR3 is 15 amino acids. Germline values: CDR1 SNHLY, CDR2 FYNNEI. Written as DNA, the CDR3 is TGTGCCAGCAGTGAGGGCACAGGGGGGAACTATGGCTACACCTTC. Translated, it gives CASSEGTGGNYGYTF.

V is TRBV6-1 and J is TRBJ2-7; D might be TRBD1 or TRBD2, each matching 5 bases. Germline V gene lookup returns CDR1 MNHNS and CDR2 SASEGT. Trimming left V 6 bases short and J 3 bases short, with 15 bases between. This CDR3 is 14 amino acids long. CDR3 protein: CASSLYGTYYEQYF. CDR3 DNA: TGTGCCAGCAGCCTTTACGGGACCTACTACGAGCAGTACTTC.

This clone has more than one count but fewer than ten. The chain links TRBV19 to TRBJ1-5, with D uncertain. Trimming left V 9 bases short and J 1 base short, with 10 bases between. The germline CDR1 and CDR2 sequences are LNHDA and SQIVND (reference sequence). The CDR3 contains 13 residues. This CDR3 is CASMDYSNQPQHF. CDR3 coding DNA: TGTGCCAGCATGGACTACAGCAATCAGCCCCAGCATTTT.

The chain employs TRBV7-9 and TRBJ2-3; the D gene is possibly TRBD2 (5 bases). Trimming shortened V by 3 bases and J by 4 bases, and 14 bases separated the two germline ends. The CDR3 loop spans 15 amino acids. CDR1 is SEHNR and CDR2 is FQNEAQ in the germline V gene (reference sequence). The CDR3 DNA follows: TGTGCCAGCAGCTTGGTCGGCGGGCAGTCAGATACGCAGTATTTT. This codes for CASSLVGGQSDTQYF.

The genes are TRBV27 and TRBJ2-7; 12 bases map to TRBD1. Unmatched junction bases numbered 6, after V lost 3 bases and J lost 6 bases. CDR3 length: 15 residues. CDR1 MNHEY and CDR2 SMNVEV come from the germline V gene (reference sequence). This chain's CDR3 is CASSLAGTGGIEQYF. The CDR3 coding sequence is TGTGCCAGCAGTTTGGCCGGGACAGGGGGCATCGAGCAGTACTTC.

This clone was seen a single time. This sequence joins TRBV7-6 and TRBJ1-2; D possibly corresponds to TRBD1 (6 bases). The CDR3 covers 13 residues. The V gene lost 5 bases and the J gene lost 6 bases, with 13 bases spanning the gap. The germline gives CDR1 SGHVS, CDR2 FNYEAQ. DNA of the CDR3: TGTGCCAGCAGCGCGGCGGGGGGCCATGGCTACACCTTC. It encodes CASSAAGGHGYTF. Full variable domain (missing parts from reference TRBV7-6 and TRBJ1-2): GAGVSQSPRYKVTKRGQDVALRCDPISGHVSLYWYRQALGQGPEFLTYFNYEAQQDKSGLPNDRFSAERPEGSISTLTIQRTEQRDSAMYRCASSAAGGHGYTFGSGTRLTVV.

A single count supports this clone. This sequence joins TRBV4-1 and TRBJ2-1; 8 positions match TRBD2. This CDR3 contains 13 residues. Germline V gene lookup returns CDR1 MGHRA and CDR2 YSYEKL. V trimming: 2 bases; J trimming: 9 bases; junction bases outside the gene matches: 3. The CDR3, as DNA: TGCGCCAGCAGCCAAAGACTAGCGACTGAGCAGTTCTTC. Its translation: CASSQRLATEQFF.

This clone was recorded once. The chain joins TRBV5-1 to TRBJ2-7; a weak D match, TRBD1 (5 bases). Trimming pared 0 bases from V and 0 bases from J, leaving 10 bases between. CDR3 size: 15 residues. Germline CDR1 reads SGHRS; CDR2 reads YFSETQ. The CDR3 is CASSLDGDSSYEQYF. The CDR3 region has the DNA TGCGCCAGCAGCTTGGATGGCGACAGCTCCTACGAGCAGTACTTC.

DNA of the CDR3: TGCGCCAGCAGTGGGGCCGGAGAGGGGCCACAGCCCCAGCATTTT. It specifies CASSGAGEGPQPQHF. The J gene is TRBJ1-5, the V gene TRBV10-2, with D perhaps TRBD1 (5 bases). From germline, CDR1 is WSHSY and CDR2 SAAADI. Trimming took off 4 bases at V and 7 bases at J, with 17 bases between the two ends. The CDR3 is 15 residues long.

As concerns this clone: Other DNA sequences from this sample encode an identical CDR3 as well. V usage is TRBV19 and J usage is TRBJ2-2; D remains ambiguous. Trimming left V 3 bases short and J 4 bases short, with 6 bases between. The CDR3 consists of 13 residues. The germline V gene encodes CDR1 LNHDA and CDR2 SQIVND (reference sequence). The CDR3 loop is CASSILSTGELFF. DNA for the CDR3: TGTGCCAGTAGTATCCTGTCCACCGGGGAGCTGTTTTTT.

The rearrangement joins TRBV5-1 to TRBJ1-1, with 7 bases that match TRBD1. This CDR3 spans 13 amino acids. The J segment lost 5 bases and the V segment lost 3 bases, leaving 4 bases of the junction unmatched. Germline CDR1 and CDR2: SGHRS and YFSETQ. The CDR3: CASSSRGATEAFF. DNA of the CDR3: TGCGCCAGCAGCTCCAGGGGGGCTACTGAAGCTTTCTTT.

The chain has TRBV7-9 and TRBJ2-3; D is unresolved. This CDR3 comprises 13 residues. The germline CDR1 and CDR2 sequences are SEHNR and FQNEAQ (reference sequence). V was shortened by 1 base and J by 2 bases, with 4 bases between the two germline ends. The CDR3 DNA is TGTGCCAGCAGCTTAGAATACACAGATACGCAGTATTTT. Translated, it gives CASSLEYTDTQYF.

V and J are TRBV4-1 and TRBJ2-5; 8 positions match TRBD1. This CDR3 is built from 15 residues. J gave up 4 bases and V 3 bases, and 7 bases lay outside the gene matches. In germline, CDR1 is MGHRA, CDR2 YSYEKL. DNA of the CDR3: TGCGCCAGCAGCCACCAGGGACAGGCAAGAGAGACCCAGTACTTC. Protein sequence: CASSHQGQARETQYF.